Below, one T cell receptor beta chain is given with its context. Generated by immunoSEQ multiplex PCR, the TCRdb table keeps only in-frame clones and is missing some. Of 100,000 or so clones listed, roughly 84% are singletons. The germline CDR1 and CDR2 sequences are SGHVS and FNYEAQ. This CDR3 is built from 16 residues. Unmatched junction bases numbered 11, after V lost 5 bases and J lost 4 bases. The sample originates from a study of OX40 agonist ivuxolimab in advanced cancers. V and J are TRBV7-6 and TRBJ2-5, with 9 bases identical to TRBD2. The sample here was CD4+ or CD8+ T cells sorted from blood, taken in a trial of the OX40 agonist ivuxolimab. This TCR was sampled from an adult with an advanced solid tumor such as melanoma, head and neck, liver or kidney cancer. CDR3 DNA: TGTGCCAGCAGCCTCCTCGGACTAGCGACAGGAGAGACCCAGTACTTC. Its translation: CASSLLGLATGETQYF.